The clone carrying this TCR beta chain was seen just once. Antigen: not known. Second-dose timings of about 4 or about 12 weeks were pooled. These data are taken from a study of T cell responses to AZD1222 COVID-19 vaccine. Study outcomes and limitations: Nearly half of the spike-specific TCRs reportedly recognize variant regions that carry no mutations. Mapped onto spike, vaccine-associated CD4 TCRs spanned it and were dominant at 160-218 and 743-854.

The table came from immunoSEQ multiplex PCR; TCRdb's copy has only in-frame clones and leaves some out. The data hold 150,000 to 200,000 clones, with about 90% observed a single time. In germline, CDR1 is SGHDT, CDR2 YYEEEE. This CDR3 contains 16 residues. Trimming removed 0 bases from V and 9 bases from J, with 19 bases in between. This specimen was peripheral blood, taken 28 days after the second AZD1222 dose. This sequence joins TRBV5-6 and TRBJ1-5; tentatively, D is TRBD1 (5 bases). The source of this sequence is an adult who received the AZD1222 COVID-19 vaccine. The CDR3 loop is CASSLGSGRGLGPQHF. As DNA, the CDR3 is TGTGCCAGCAGCTTGGGTTCAGGACGGGGGTTGGGGCCCCAGCATTTT.